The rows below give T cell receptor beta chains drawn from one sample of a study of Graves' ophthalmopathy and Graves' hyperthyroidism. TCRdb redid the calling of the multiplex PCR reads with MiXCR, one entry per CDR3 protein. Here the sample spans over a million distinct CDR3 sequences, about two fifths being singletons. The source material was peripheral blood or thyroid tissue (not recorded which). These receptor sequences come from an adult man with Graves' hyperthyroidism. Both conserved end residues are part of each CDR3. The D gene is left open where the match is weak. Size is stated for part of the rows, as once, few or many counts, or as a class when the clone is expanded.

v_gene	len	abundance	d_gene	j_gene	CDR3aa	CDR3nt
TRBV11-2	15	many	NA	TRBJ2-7	CASSLEWGPHYEQYF	TGTGCCAGCAGCTTAGAATGGGGACCGCACTACGAGCAGTACTTC
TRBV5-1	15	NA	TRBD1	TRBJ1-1	CASSSQGAVATEAFF	TGCGCCAGCAGCTCGCAGGGGGCGGTTGCCACTGAAGCTTTCTTT
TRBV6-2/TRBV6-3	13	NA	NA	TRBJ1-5	CASSYSMSQPQHF	TGTGCCAGCAGTTACTCTATGTCTCAGCCCCAGCATTTT
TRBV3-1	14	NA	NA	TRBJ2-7	CASSPKVRNYEQYF	TGTGCCAGCAGCCCCAAGGTTAGGAACTACGAGCAGTACTTC
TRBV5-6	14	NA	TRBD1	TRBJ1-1	CASSGDRVDTEAFF	TGTGCCAGCAGCGGGGACAGGGTTGACACTGAAGCTTTCTTT
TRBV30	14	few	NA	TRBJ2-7	CAWSDAPGPREQYF	TGTGCCTGGAGCGACGCCCCGGGACCTCGGGAGCAGTACTTC
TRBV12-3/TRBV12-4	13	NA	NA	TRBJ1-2	CASSFGRGNGYTF	TGTGCCAGCAGTTTTGGCAGGGGTAATGGCTACACCTTC
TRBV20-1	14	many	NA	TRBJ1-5	CSARAGYSNQPQHF	TGCAGTGCTAGAGCAGGATATAGCAATCAGCCCCAGCATTTT
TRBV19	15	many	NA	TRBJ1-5	CASSIIGGGYQPQHF	TGTGCCAGTAGTATCATAGGGGGGGGATATCAGCCCCAGCATTTT
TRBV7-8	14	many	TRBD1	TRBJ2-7	CASSSQTGGYEQYF	TGTGCCAGCAGCTCCCAGACAGGGGGATACGAGCAGTACTTC
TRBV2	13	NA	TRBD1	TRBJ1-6	CASVGQENSPLHF	TGTGCCAGCGTGGGACAGGAAAATTCACCCCTCCACTTT
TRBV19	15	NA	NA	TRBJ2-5	CASSTGSGTIETQYF	TGTGCCAGTAGTACAGGGTCGGGGACCATAGAGACCCAGTACTTC
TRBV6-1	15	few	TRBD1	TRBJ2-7	CASRWDRGTLYEQYF	TGTGCCAGCAGATGGGACAGAGGGACACTCTACGAGCAGTACTTC
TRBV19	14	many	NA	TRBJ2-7	CASSPGPASYEQYF	TGTGCCAGTAGCCCAGGACCGGCCTCCTACGAGCAGTACTTC
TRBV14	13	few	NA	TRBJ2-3	CASSRVGTDTQYF	TGTGCCAGCAGCCGAGTAGGCACAGATACGCAGTATTTT
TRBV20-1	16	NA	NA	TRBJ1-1	CSARDLAGGGNTEAFF	TGCAGTGCTAGAGATTTGGCAGGTGGGGGGAACACTGAAGCTTTCTTT
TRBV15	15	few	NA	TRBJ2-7	CATSRDLVLYYEQYF	TGTGCCACCAGCAGAGATTTAGTCCTCTACTACGAGCAGTACTTC
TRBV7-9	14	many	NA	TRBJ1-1	CASSLGDRTTEAFF	TGTGCCAGCAGCTTAGGGGATCGGACAACTGAAGCTTTCTTT
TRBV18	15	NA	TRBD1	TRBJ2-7	CASSPSGTGLYEQYF	TGTGCCAGCTCACCCTCCGGGACAGGGCTCTACGAGCAGTACTTC
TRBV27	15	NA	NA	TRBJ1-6	CASSLWVFYNSPLHF	TGTGCCAGCAGTTTATGGGTGTTCTATAATTCACCCCTCCACTTT
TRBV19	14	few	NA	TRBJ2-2	CASEQGLGTGEPFF	TGTGCCAGCGAACAGGGTTTGGGCACCGGGGAGCCGTTTTTT
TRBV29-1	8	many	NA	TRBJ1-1	CSDAEAFF	TGCAGCGACGCTGAAGCTTTCTTT
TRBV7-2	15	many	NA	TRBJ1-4	CASSLGGVRGEKLFF	TGTGCCAGCAGCCTTGGGGGCGTCAGGGGTGAAAAACTGTTTTTT
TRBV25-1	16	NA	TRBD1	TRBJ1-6	CASSDGRGTDNSPLHF	TGTGCCAGCAGTGACGGCAGGGGGACAGATAATTCACCCCTCCACTTT